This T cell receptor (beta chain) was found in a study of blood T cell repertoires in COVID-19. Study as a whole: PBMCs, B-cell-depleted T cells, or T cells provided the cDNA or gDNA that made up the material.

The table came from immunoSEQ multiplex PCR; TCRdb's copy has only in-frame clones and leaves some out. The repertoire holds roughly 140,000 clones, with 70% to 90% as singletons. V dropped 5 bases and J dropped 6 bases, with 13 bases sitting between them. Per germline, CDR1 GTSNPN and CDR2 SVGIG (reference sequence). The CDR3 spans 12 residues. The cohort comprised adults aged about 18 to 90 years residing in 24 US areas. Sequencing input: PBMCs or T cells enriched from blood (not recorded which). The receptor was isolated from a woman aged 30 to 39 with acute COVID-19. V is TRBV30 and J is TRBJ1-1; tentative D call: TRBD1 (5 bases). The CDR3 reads CAWRGIGAEAFF. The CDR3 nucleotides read TGTGCCTGGCGGGGGATAGGGGCTGAAGCTTTCTTT.